Following are 6 T cell receptor beta chains from one sample sequenced in a study of shared clonotypes between healthy human individuals. Profiled with immunoSEQ multiplex PCR; TCRdb holds only in-frame clones, not every one. The repertoire holds 2 million to 3 million clones, approximately 93% seen once, with around 0.4% in the top ten. The sample consisted of naive CD4+ T cells from PBMCs. The subset here: CD45RA+ positively selected. All receptors derive from a man aged 18 to 29 in good health. Some clones in this sample may be carry-over from other donors' samples.

The chain employs TRBV4-3 and TRBJ2-5; D is perhaps TRBD1 (5 bases). The CDR3 extends over 17 amino acids. Germline V gives CDR1 LGHNA, CDR2 YSLEER. The germline V and J ends were trimmed by 0 bases and 4 bases, with 18 bases remaining between them. CDR3 nucleotides: TGCGCCAGCAGCCAAGATCTCTGGGCCCGCCAGGGAGAGACCCAGTACTTC. Protein product: CASSQDLWARQGETQYF.

The chain employs TRBV20-1 and TRBJ2-7; 7 positions match TRBD1. This CDR3 spans 11 amino acids. J lost 2 bases, V lost 7 bases, and 2 bases had no gene match. Germline assignment: CDR1 DFQATT and CDR2 SNEGSKA (reference sequence). Here the CDR3 DNA reads TGCAGTGGGACAGGTACCTACGAGCAGTACTTC. Its translation is CSGTGTYEQYF.

V is TRBV2 and J is TRBJ2-5; tentative D call: TRBD1 (6 bases). This CDR3 comprises 14 residues. Trimming stripped 11 bases from V and 5 bases from J, with 21 bases between. Per germline, CDR1 SNHLY and CDR2 FYNNEI. CDR3 loop: CAGGPSASLETQYF. The CDR3 DNA is TGTGCCGGGGGCCCCTCAGCCTCCCTGGAGACCCAGTACTTC.

The gene calls are TRBV19 and TRBJ1-2, with unresolved D. CDR3 length: 15 amino acids. V was cut by 5 bases and J by 2 bases, with 15 bases left in between. Germline-derived CDR1 and CDR2 are LNHDA and SQIVND (reference sequence). Written as DNA, the CDR3 is TGTGCCAGTAGTCCCGCCGGACGTTTCAACTATGGCTACACCTTC. Amino acid sequence: CASSPAGRFNYGYTF.

The chain joins TRBV11-2 to TRBJ2-7; no reliable D call. The germline V gene has CDR1 SGHAT and CDR2 FQNNGV. The CDR3 runs 15 residues. Trimming stripped 0 bases from V and 2 bases from J, with 11 bases between. The CDR3 region has the DNA TGTGCCAGCAGCTTAGAGGGGTTCCTCGCCTACGAGCAGTACTTC. Translating it yields CASSLEGFLAYEQYF.

V usage is TRBV18 and J usage is TRBJ1-2; D is unclear. V lost 6 bases, J lost 8 bases, and 19 bases lay in between. This CDR3 is built from 14 residues. Germline lookup yields CDR1 KGHSH and CDR2 LQKENI. CDR3 loop: CASSEGMMTSGYTF. The CDR3 DNA follows: TGTGCCAGCTCCGAAGGAATGATGACTTCGGGCTACACCTTC.